The 28 T cell receptor beta chains below were found in one sample sequenced in a study of cytomegalovirus exposure and HLA in healthy donors. The method was immunoSEQ multiplex PCR; TCRdb's version includes in-frame clones alone and lacks a portion of them. Of about 200,000 clones in the sample, around 83% were seen once. Sequencing used PBMCs. The receptor set was obtained from a woman in her thirties in good health and CMV-seropositive.

The chain links TRBV19 to TRBJ1-2, with TRBD1 identical over 8 bases. Germline V lookup: CDR1 LNHDA, CDR2 SQIVND (reference sequence). V gave up 1 base and J gave up 1 base; unmatched junction bases: 2. The CDR3 has 15 residues. The DNA for the CDR3 is TGTGCCAGTAGTATAGCAGGGGGCGGTAACTATGGCTACACCTTC. This encodes CASSIAGGGNYGYTF.

The chain employs TRBV30 and TRBJ2-5; maybe TRBD1 (5 bases). The CDR3 length is 16 residues. V dropped 0 bases and J dropped 2 bases, with 16 bases sitting between them. Germline assignment: CDR1 GTSNPN and CDR2 SVGIG (reference sequence). The CDR3 spells CAWSVGLGGQQETQYF. As DNA, the CDR3 is TGTGCCTGGAGTGTTGGATTGGGCGGACAACAAGAGACCCAGTACTTC.

The V and J genes are TRBV29-1 and TRBJ1-1; 7 nucleotides match TRBD1. The V gene's germline CDR1 is SQVTM and CDR2 ANQGSEA. J gave up 7 bases and V 8 bases, and 13 bases lay outside the gene matches. The CDR3 sequence is 13 residues long. CDR3 protein: CSSLDTGVGEAFF. In DNA, the CDR3 is TGCAGCTCTTTAGACACAGGGGTCGGTGAAGCTTTCTTT.

The rearrangement uses TRBV15 and TRBJ1-4; D perhaps matches TRBD1 (6 bases). V was cut by 6 bases and J by 2 bases, with 10 bases left in between. The CDR3 consists of 14 residues. Germline CDR1 and CDR2: LNHNV and YYDKDF (reference sequence). CDR3 residues: CATRKRGTNEKLFF. The DNA of the CDR3 is TGTGCCACCAGAAAGAGGGGGACTAATGAAAAACTGTTTTTT.

The V gene is TRBV6-4, the J gene TRBJ2-2, with a tentative D call TRBD1 (6 bases). Germline assignment: CDR1 MRHNA and CDR2 SNTAGT. The CDR3 extends over 14 amino acids. Trimming pared 5 bases from V and 1 base from J, leaving 8 bases between. CDR3 bases: TGTGCCAGCAGTTCACAGGGGAACACCGGGGAGCTGTTTTTT. Translated: CASSSQGNTGELFF.

V gene TRBV28 combines with J gene TRBJ1-2; a weak D match, TRBD1 (6 bases). Looked up from germline, CDR1 is MDHEN and CDR2 is SYDVKM. The ends were cut back, 5 bases at V and 5 bases at J, with 24 bases in the middle. The CDR3 has 17 amino acids. For the CDR3, the DNA is TGTGCCAGCAGTAGCCCCGGACAGACCCGTCACTCTTATGGCTACACCTTC. Residues: CASSSPGQTRHSYGYTF.

This clone was picked up a small number of times. The chain links TRBV28 to TRBJ1-5; no reliable D call. Per the germline V gene, CDR1 is MDHEN and CDR2 is SYDVKM. The CDR3 contains 13 residues. The V end lost 4 bases, the J end lost 3 bases, and 7 bases lay between the germline ends. For the CDR3, the DNA is TGTGCCAGCAGTTCCGGGATCAATCAGCCCCAGCATTTT. It encodes CASSSGINQPQHF.

The chain joins TRBV2 to TRBJ1-1; the D is unclear. Trimming cost V 4 bases and J 4 bases, with 10 bases left between them. Per the germline V gene, CDR1 is SNHLY and CDR2 is FYNNEI. The CDR3 extends over 13 amino acids. The CDR3 DNA reads TGTGCCAGCAGTGGACCGGGAGGCACTGAAGCTTTCTTT. Translation gives CASSGPGGTEAFF. The whole variable domain, remainder taken from reference TRBV2 and TRBJ1-1, is EPEVTQTPSHQVTQMGQEVILRCVPISNHLYFYWYRQILGQKVEFLVSFYNNEISEKSEIFDDQFSVERPDGSNFTLKIRSTKLEDSAMYFCASSGPGGTEAFFGQGTRLTVV.

V is TRBV25-1 and J is TRBJ1-5, with 10 bases matching TRBD1. The CDR3 runs to 16 residues. Germline V CDR1 and CDR2: MGHDK, SYGVNS. J gave up 5 bases and V 4 bases, and 8 bases lay outside the gene matches. In nucleotides, the CDR3 is TGTGCCAGCAGTGGCCCCGGGACAGGGGTCGATCAGCCCCAGCATTTT. It translates to CASSGPGTGVDQPQHF.

The J gene is TRBJ1-1, the V gene TRBV25-1; maybe TRBD1 (6 bases). Trimming removed 6 bases at V and 9 bases at J, with 11 bases between. CDR1 MGHDK and CDR2 SYGVNS come from the germline V gene. The CDR3 spans 11 residues. The CDR3 nucleotides are TGTGCCAGCAGGCAGGGGCGCCAAGCTTTCTTT. This gives the protein CASRQGRQAFF.

This clone was seen more than once but under ten times. V is TRBV4-2 and J is TRBJ2-3; TRBD2 matches 10 bases. Germline V lookup: CDR1 LGHNA, CDR2 YNFKEQ. The CDR3 covers 16 residues. V shed 4 bases, J shed 3 bases, and the junction held 7 bases outside the gene matches. CDR3 DNA: TGTGCCAGCAGCCCGCAACTAGCGGGGCTAACAGATACGCAGTATTTT. Residues: CASSPQLAGLTDTQYF.

The V call is TRBV7-2, the J call TRBJ2-1, with 8 bases identical to TRBD2. The CDR3 runs 15 residues. V shed 5 bases, J shed 5 bases, and the junction held 8 bases outside the gene matches. Germline-derived CDR1 and CDR2 are SGHTA and FQGNSA. In nucleotides, the CDR3 is TGTGCCAGCAGCCGATCGCCGGGACTAGACAATGAGCAGTTCTTC. This sequence encodes CASSRSPGLDNEQFF.

This chain uses TRBV29-1 with TRBJ2-7; D perhaps matches TRBD1 (5 bases). The CDR3 runs to 11 residues. The germline V and J ends were trimmed by 4 bases and 3 bases, with 7 bases remaining between them. The germline V gene has CDR1 SQVTM and CDR2 ANQGSEA. This chain's CDR3 is CSVGQNYEQYF. The CDR3 region has the DNA TGCAGCGTTGGACAGAACTACGAGCAGTACTTC.

The CDR3 nucleotides are TGTGCCAGCAGTTTTCTTGGGACCGGGGAGGGCAATGAGCAGTTCTTC. Encoded protein: CASSFLGTGEGNEQFF. The gene calls are TRBV28 and TRBJ2-1; 7 bases map to TRBD2. CDR1 MDHEN and CDR2 SYDVKM come from the germline V gene. This CDR3 spans 16 amino acids. Trimming cost V 3 bases and J 6 bases; bases outside gene matches: 11.

As to this clone: The sample has other DNA sequences that encode this CDR3 too. This chain links TRBV28 with TRBJ1-5; D might be TRBD1 (5 bases). The CDR3 has 14 amino acids. Germline CDR1 reads MDHEN; CDR2 reads SYDVKM. Trimming shortened V by 1 base and J by 3 bases, and 7 bases separated the two germline ends. The CDR3 region has the DNA TGTGCCAGCAGTTTATTGACAGTCAATCAGCCCCAGCATTTT. This gives the protein CASSLLTVNQPQHF.

The chain recombines TRBV6-5 with TRBJ1-2; 8 nucleotides match TRBD1. The CDR3 is 14 residues long. The trim removed 0 bases at V and 6 bases at J, leaving 3 bases unmatched. Germline CDR1 MNHEY, CDR2 SVGAGI. CDR3 protein: CASSYSTGGHGYTF. The CDR3 DNA sequence: TGTGCCAGCAGTTACTCTACAGGGGGACATGGCTACACCTTC.

This chain uses TRBV10-3 with TRBJ2-4, with 9 nucleotides matching TRBD2. The CDR3 runs to 17 residues. V was clipped by 0 bases and J by 2 bases; unmatched bases: 5. Germline lookup yields CDR1 ENHRY and CDR2 SYGVKD. The CDR3 loop is CAISESRGGGTKNIQYF. Written as DNA, the CDR3 is TGTGCCATCAGTGAGTCGCGGGGGGGTGGAACCAAAAACATTCAGTACTTC.

The V call is TRBV27, the J call TRBJ2-7; 9 bases are shared with TRBD1. Germline V gene lookup returns CDR1 MNHEY and CDR2 SMNVEV (reference sequence). V lost 5 bases to trimming and J lost 9 bases; unmatched junction nucleotides: 8. This CDR3 contains 13 residues. The CDR3 loop reads CASSTGTGYVQYF. The CDR3 coding sequence is TGTGCCAGCAGTACGGGGACAGGGTATGTGCAGTACTTC.

V usage is TRBV5-4 and J usage is TRBJ2-2, with TRBD1 as a possible D gene (6 bases). V lost 2 bases and J lost 0, with 11 bases in between. Germline V gene sequence: CDR1 SGHNT, CDR2 YYREEE (reference sequence). This CDR3 has 16 residues. This chain's CDR3 is CASSFGQRANTGELFF. CDR3 sequence (DNA): TGTGCCAGCAGCTTTGGACAGAGGGCGAACACCGGGGAGCTGTTTTTT. The full variable domain, rest sourced from reference TRBV5-4 and TRBJ2-2, is ETGVTQSPTHLIKTRGQQVTLRCSSQSGHNTVSWYQQALGQGPQFIFQYYREEENGRGNFPPRFSGLQFPNYSSELNVNALELDDSALYLCASSFGQRANTGELFFGEGSRLTVL.

The rearrangement links TRBV29-1 to TRBJ2-1; the D gene is possibly TRBD1 (6 bases). Germline lookup yields CDR1 SQVTM and CDR2 ANQGSEA. The ends were cut back, 5 bases at V and 6 bases at J, with 17 bases in the middle. This CDR3 comprises 14 residues. The DNA of the CDR3 is TGCAGCGTTAAGGGACACCAAGTCCTCAATGAGCAGTTCTTC. As protein: CSVKGHQVLNEQFF.

This clone was picked up a small number of times. The rearrangement joins TRBV27 to TRBJ1-5, with D tentatively TRBD1 (5 bases). Per the germline V gene, CDR1 is MNHEY and CDR2 is SMNVEV (reference sequence). CDR3 length: 13 residues. The V end was cut by 4 bases, the J end by 7 bases, with 11 bases between. In DNA form, the CDR3 reads TGTGCCAGCAGTTCCCAGGGCAGACAGCCCCAGCATTTT. Residues: CASSSQGRQPQHF.

The count of this clone is one. This rearrangement joins TRBV27 to TRBJ1-2; 7 bases line up with TRBD1. Trimming at V came to 5 bases and at J to 8 bases, leaving 5 bases not matched to a gene. The CDR3 has 12 amino acids. Germline V lookup: CDR1 MNHEY, CDR2 SMNVEV (reference sequence). DNA of the CDR3: TGTGCCAGCAGTACGACAGGGAAAGGCTACACCTTC. It specifies CASSTTGKGYTF.

The rearrangement uses TRBV27 and TRBJ2-7; 9 nucleotides align to TRBD1. The germline gives CDR1 MNHEY, CDR2 SMNVEV (reference sequence). This CDR3 spans 13 amino acids. The ends lost 6 bases at V and 4 bases at J; junction bases unmatched: 4. The CDR3 loop reads CASSGTGFYEQYF. The CDR3 nucleotides read TGTGCCAGCAGCGGGACAGGGTTTTACGAGCAGTACTTC.

The rearrangement links TRBV2 to TRBJ1-1; D remains ambiguous. CDR1 is SNHLY, CDR2 FYNNEI, per germline. V was trimmed by 6 bases and J by 2 bases, leaving 10 bases between them. This CDR3 has 13 residues. The CDR3 DNA reads TGTGCCAGCAGGTCGGGTGGAAACACTGAAGCTTTCTTT. Translation: CASRSGGNTEAFF.

The chain couples TRBV18 to TRBJ1-1; a weak D match, TRBD1 (6 bases). Trimming pared 5 bases from V and 1 base from J, leaving 11 bases between. CDR3 length: 14 residues. CDR1 KGHSH and CDR2 LQKENI come from the germline V gene. Written as DNA, the CDR3 is TGTGCCAGCTCAAAACAGGGAGAGAACACTGAAGCTTTCTTT. Its translation is CASSKQGENTEAFF. Looking up the rest from reference TRBV18 and TRBJ1-1 gives the full variable domain: NAGVMQNPRHLVRRRGQEARLRCSPMKGHSHVYWYRQLPEEGLKFMVYLQKENIIDESGMPKERFSAEFPKEGPSILRIQQVVRGDSAAYFCASSKQGENTEAFFGQGTRLTVV.

The chain couples TRBV6-1 to TRBJ1-2; D possibly corresponds to TRBD1 (6 bases). Per germline, CDR1 MNHNS and CDR2 SASEGT. V dropped 2 bases and J dropped 2 bases, with 21 bases sitting between them. This CDR3 contains 18 residues. DNA of the CDR3: TGTGCCAGCAGTGAACAGCCGGGGCAGGGGTATGGCAACTATGGCTACACCTTC. This sequence encodes CASSEQPGQGYGNYGYTF.

V gene TRBV19 combines with J gene TRBJ2-1; 7 nucleotides line up with TRBD2. The trim removed 3 bases at V and 5 bases at J, leaving 4 bases unmatched. The CDR3 runs 14 residues. Germline CDR1 and CDR2: LNHDA and SQIVND (reference sequence). In DNA, the CDR3 is TGTGCCAGTAGTATGGAGCGGGACCACAATGAGCAGTTCTTC. It yields the protein CASSMERDHNEQFF.

J is TRBJ1-1 and V is TRBV4-2; D remains unclear. The CDR3 extends over 13 amino acids. Germline V lookup: CDR1 LGHNA, CDR2 YNFKEQ. The germline V and J ends were trimmed by 6 bases and 1 base, with 9 bases remaining between them. The CDR3 DNA is TGTGCCAGCAGTGCTGGGCCGAACACTGAAGCTTTCTTT. Its protein product is CASSAGPNTEAFF.